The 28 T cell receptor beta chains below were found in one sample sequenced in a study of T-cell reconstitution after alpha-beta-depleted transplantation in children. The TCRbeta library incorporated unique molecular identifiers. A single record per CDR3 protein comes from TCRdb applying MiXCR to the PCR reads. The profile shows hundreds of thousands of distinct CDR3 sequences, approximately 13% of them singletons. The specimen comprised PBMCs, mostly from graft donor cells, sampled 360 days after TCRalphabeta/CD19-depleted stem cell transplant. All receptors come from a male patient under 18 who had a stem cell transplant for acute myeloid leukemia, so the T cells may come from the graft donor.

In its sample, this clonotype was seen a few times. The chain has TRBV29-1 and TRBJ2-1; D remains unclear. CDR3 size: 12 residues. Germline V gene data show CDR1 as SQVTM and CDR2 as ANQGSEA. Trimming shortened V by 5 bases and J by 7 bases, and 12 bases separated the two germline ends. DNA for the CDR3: TGCAGCGTTCAAAGGACGGTTAATGAGCAGTTCTTC. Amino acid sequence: CSVQRTVNEQFF.

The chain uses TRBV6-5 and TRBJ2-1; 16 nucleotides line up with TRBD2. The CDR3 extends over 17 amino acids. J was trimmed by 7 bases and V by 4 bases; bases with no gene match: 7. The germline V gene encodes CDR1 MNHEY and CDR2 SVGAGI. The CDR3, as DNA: TGTGCCAGCAGTTTGGGACTAGCGGGAGGGCGGTTGAATGAGCAGTTCTTC. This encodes CASSLGLAGGRLNEQFF.

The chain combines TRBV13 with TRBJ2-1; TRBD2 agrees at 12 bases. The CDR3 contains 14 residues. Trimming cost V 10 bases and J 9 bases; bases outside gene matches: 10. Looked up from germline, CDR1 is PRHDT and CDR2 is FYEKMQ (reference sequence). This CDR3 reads CAIRRLAGALEQFF. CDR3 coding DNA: TGTGCCATTAGGAGACTAGCGGGAGCTCTTGAGCAGTTCTTC.

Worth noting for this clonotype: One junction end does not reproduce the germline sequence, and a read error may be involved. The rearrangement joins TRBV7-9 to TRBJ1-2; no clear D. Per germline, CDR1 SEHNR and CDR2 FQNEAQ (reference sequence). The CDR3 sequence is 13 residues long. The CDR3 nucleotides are TGTGCCAGCAGCGAGTCGCCTAACGATGGCTACACCTTC. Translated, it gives CASSESPNDGYTF.

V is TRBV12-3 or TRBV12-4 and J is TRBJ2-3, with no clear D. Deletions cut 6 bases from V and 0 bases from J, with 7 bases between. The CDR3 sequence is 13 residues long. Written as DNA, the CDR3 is TGTGCCAGCAGACCCTCTAGCACAGATACGCAGTATTTT. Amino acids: CASRPSSTDTQYF.

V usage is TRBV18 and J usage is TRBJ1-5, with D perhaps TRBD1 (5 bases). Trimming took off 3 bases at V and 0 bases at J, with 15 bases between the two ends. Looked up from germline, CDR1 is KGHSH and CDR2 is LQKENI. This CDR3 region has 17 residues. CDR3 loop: CASSPAGRGYSNQPQHF. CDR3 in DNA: TGTGCCAGCTCACCTGCGGGGCGGGGGTATAGCAATCAGCCCCAGCATTTT.

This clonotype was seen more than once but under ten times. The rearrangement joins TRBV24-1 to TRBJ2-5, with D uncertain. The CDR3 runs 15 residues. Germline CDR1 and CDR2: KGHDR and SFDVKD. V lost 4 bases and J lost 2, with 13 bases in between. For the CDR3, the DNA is TGTGCCACCAGTGACGCCTTCGGCAGTCAAGAGACCCAGTACTTC. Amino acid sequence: CATSDAFGSQETQYF.

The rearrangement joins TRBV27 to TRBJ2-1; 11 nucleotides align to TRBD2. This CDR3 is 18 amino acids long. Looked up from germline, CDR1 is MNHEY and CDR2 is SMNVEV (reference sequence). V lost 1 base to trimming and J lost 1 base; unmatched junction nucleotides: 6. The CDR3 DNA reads TGTGCCAGCAGTTTATACCTGGGACTAGCGGTATCCTACAATGAGCAGTTCTTC. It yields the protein CASSLYLGLAVSYNEQFF.

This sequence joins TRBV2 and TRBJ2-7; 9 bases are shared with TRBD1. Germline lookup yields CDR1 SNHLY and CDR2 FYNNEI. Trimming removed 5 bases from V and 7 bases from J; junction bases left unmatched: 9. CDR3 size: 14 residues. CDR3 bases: TGTGCCAGCAGTTACCTTTCGACAGGGGGAGAGCAGTACTTC. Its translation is CASSYLSTGGEQYF.

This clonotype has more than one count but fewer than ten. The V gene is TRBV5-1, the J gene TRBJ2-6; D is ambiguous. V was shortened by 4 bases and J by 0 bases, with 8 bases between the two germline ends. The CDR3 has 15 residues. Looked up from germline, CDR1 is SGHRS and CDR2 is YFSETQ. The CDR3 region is CASSLMSSGANVLTF. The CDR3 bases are TGCGCCAGCAGCCTGATGTCCTCTGGGGCCAACGTCCTGACTTTC.

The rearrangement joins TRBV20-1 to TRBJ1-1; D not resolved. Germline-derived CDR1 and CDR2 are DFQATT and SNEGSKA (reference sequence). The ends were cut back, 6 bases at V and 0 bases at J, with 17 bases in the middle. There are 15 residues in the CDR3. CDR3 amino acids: CSAPRSRILNTEAFF. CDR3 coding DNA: TGCAGTGCCCCTCGCAGTCGAATTTTGAACACTGAAGCTTTCTTT.

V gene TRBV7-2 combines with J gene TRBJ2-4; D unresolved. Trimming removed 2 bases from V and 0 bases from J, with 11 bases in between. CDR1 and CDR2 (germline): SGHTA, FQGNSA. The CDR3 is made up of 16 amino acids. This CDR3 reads CASSLMTVLAKNIQYF. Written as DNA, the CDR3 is TGTGCCAGCAGCTTAATGACGGTACTAGCCAAAAACATTCAGTACTTC.

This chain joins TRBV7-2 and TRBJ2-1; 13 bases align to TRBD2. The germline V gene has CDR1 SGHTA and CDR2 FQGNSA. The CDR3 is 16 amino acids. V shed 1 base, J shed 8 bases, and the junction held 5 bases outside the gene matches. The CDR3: CASSLEGLAGVDEQFF. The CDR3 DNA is TGTGCCAGCAGCTTAGAAGGACTAGCGGGAGTTGATGAGCAGTTCTTC.

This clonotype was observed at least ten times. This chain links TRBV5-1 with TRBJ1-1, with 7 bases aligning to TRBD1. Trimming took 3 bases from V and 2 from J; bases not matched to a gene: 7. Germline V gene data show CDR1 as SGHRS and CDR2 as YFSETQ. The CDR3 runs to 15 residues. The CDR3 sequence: CASSSRTGENTEAFF. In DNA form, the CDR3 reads TGCGCCAGCAGCTCCAGGACAGGAGAAAACACTGAAGCTTTCTTT.

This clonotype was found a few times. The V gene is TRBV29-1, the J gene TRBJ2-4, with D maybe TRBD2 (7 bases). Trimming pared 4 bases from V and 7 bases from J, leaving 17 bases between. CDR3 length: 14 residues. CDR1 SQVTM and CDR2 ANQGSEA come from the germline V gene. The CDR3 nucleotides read TGCAGCGTTGCCGGGGGGCGCGAACTCAACATTCAGTACTTC. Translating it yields CSVAGGRELNIQYF.

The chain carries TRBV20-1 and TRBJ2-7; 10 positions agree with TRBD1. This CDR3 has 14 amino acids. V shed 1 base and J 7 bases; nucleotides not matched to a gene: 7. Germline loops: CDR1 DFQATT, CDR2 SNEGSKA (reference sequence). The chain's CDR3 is CSARGDRGPEEQYF. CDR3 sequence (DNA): TGCAGTGCTAGAGGGGACAGGGGTCCCGAAGAGCAGTACTTC.

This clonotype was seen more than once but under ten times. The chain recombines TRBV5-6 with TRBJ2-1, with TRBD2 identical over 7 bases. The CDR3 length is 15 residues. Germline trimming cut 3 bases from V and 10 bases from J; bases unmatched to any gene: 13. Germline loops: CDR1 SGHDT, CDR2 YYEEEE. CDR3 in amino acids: CASSSLGGSGPEQFF. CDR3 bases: TGTGCCAGCAGCTCCCTGGGGGGTAGCGGGCCCGAGCAGTTCTTC.

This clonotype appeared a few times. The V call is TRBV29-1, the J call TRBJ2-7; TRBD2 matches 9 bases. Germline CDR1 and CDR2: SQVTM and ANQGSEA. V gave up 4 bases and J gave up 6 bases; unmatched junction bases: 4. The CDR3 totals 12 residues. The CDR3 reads CSVASGTSEQYF. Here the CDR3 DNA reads TGCAGCGTTGCTAGCGGGACAAGCGAGCAGTACTTC.

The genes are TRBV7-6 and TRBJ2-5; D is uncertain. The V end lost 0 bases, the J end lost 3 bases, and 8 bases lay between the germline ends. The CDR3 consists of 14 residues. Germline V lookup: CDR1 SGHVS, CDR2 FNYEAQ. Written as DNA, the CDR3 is TGTGCCAGCAGCTTAGCGCGGATAAAAGAGACCCAGTACTTC. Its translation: CASSLARIKETQYF.

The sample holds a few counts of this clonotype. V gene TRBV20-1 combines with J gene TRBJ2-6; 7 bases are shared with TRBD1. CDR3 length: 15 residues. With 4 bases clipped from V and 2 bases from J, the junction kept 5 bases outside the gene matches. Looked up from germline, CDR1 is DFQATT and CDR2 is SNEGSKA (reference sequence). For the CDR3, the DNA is TGCAGTGCTATACCAGGGGGAACTGGGGCCAACGTCCTGACTTTC. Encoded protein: CSAIPGGTGANVLTF.

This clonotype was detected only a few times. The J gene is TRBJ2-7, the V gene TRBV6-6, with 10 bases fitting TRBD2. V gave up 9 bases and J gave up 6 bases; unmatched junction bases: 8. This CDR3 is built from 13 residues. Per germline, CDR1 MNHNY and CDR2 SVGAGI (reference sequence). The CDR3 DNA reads TGTGCCAGTAAGCGGGAGGGCCTAGGCGAGCAGTACTTC. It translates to CASKREGLGEQYF.

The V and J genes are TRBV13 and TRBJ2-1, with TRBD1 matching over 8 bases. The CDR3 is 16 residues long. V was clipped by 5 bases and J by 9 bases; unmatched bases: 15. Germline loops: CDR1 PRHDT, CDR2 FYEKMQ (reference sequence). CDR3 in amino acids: CASSPGAGGVAGEQFF. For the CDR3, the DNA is TGTGCCAGCAGCCCCGGGGCAGGGGGCGTCGCGGGTGAGCAGTTCTTC.

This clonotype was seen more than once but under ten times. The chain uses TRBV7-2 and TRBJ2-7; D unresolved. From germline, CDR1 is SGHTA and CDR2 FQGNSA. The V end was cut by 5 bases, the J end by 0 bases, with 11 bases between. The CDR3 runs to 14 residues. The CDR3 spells CASSLLGPSYEQYF. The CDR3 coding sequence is TGTGCCAGCAGCCTTCTCGGCCCCTCCTACGAGCAGTACTTC. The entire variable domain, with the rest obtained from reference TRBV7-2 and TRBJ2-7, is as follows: GAGVSQSPSNKVTEKGKDVELRCDPISGHTALYWYRQSLGQGLEFLIYFQGNSAPDKSGLPSDRFSAERTGGSVSTLTIQRTQQEDSAVYLCASSLLGPSYEQYFGPGTRLTVT.

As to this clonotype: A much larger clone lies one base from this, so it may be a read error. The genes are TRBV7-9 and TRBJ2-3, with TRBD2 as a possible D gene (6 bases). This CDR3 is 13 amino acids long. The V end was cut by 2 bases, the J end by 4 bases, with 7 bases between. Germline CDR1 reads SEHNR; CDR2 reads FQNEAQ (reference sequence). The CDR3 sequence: CASSLPGADTQYF. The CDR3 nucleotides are TGTGCCAGCAGCTTACCGGGGGCAGATACGCAGTATTTT.

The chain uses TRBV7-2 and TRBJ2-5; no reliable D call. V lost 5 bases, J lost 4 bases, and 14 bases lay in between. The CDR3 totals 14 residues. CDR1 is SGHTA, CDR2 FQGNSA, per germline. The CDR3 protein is CASSQASGRETQYF. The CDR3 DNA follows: TGTGCCAGCAGCCAGGCGTCGGGCAGAGAGACCCAGTACTTC.

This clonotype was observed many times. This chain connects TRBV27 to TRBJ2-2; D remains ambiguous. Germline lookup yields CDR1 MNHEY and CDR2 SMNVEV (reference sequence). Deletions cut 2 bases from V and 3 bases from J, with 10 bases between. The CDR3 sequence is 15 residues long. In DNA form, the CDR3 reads TGTGCCAGCAGTTTAGGAGCATTAGACACCGGGGAGCTGTTTTTT. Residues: CASSLGALDTGELFF.

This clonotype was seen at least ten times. The CDR3 reads CSVEDAGGAGHEQFF. DNA of the CDR3: TGCAGCGTTGAAGATGCGGGAGGCGCAGGGCATGAGCAGTTCTTC. The rearrangement links TRBV29-1 to TRBJ2-1; TRBD2 matches at 8 bases. V lost 0 bases, J lost 8 bases, and 9 bases stayed unmatched. Germline CDR1 is SQVTM and CDR2 is ANQGSEA. The CDR3 spans 15 residues.

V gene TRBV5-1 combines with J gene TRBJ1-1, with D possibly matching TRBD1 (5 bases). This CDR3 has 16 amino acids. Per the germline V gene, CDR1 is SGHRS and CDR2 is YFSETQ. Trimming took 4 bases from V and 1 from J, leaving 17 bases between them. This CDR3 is CASSPDWGTRNTEAFF. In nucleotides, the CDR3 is TGCGCCAGCAGCCCGGACTGGGGGACGAGGAACACTGAAGCTTTCTTT.